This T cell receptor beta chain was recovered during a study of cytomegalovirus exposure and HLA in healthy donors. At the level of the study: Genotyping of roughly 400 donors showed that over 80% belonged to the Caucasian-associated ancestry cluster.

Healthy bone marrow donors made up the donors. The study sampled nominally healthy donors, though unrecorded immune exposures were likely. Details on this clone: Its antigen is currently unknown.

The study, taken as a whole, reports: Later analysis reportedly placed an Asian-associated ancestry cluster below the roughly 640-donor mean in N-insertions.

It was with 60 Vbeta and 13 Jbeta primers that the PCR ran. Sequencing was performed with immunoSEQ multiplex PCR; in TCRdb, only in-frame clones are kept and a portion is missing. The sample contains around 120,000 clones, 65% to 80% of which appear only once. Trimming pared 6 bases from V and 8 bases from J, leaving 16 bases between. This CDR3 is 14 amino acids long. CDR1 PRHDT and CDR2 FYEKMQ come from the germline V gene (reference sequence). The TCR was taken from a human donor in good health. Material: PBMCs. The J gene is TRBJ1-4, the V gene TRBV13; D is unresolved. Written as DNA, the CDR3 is TGTGCCAGCAGTTGGGCCCACGGGGAAGAAAAACTGTTTTTT. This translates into CASSWAHGEEKLFF.